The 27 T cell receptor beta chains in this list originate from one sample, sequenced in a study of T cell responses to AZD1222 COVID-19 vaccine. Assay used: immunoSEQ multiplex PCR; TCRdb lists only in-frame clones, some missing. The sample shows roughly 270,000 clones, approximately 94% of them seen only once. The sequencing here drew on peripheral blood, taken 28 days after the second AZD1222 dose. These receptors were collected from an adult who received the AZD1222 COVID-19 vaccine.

The CDR3 loop reads CASPPGTGRSPLHF. The CDR3 nucleotides read TGTGCCAGTCCCCCTGGGACAGGGCGTTCACCCCTCCACTTT. The chain carries TRBV19 and TRBJ1-6; 9 nucleotides line up with TRBD1. Germline lookup yields CDR1 LNHDA and CDR2 SQIVND (reference sequence). This CDR3 comprises 14 residues. V dropped 8 bases and J dropped 9; count of bases not matched to a gene: 8.

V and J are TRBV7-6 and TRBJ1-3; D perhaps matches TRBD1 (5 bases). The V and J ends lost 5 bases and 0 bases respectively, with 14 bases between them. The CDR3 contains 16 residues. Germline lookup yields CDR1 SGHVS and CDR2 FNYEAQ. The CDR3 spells CASSPRVGASGNTIYF. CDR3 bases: TGTGCCAGCAGCCCGAGGGTAGGGGCCTCTGGAAACACCATATATTTT.

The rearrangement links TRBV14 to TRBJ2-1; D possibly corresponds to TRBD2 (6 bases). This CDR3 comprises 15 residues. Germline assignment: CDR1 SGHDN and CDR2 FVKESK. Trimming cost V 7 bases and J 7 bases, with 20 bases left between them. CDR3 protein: CASKPIAGPTNEQFF. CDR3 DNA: TGTGCCAGCAAACCCATTGCGGGGCCTACGAATGAGCAGTTCTTC.

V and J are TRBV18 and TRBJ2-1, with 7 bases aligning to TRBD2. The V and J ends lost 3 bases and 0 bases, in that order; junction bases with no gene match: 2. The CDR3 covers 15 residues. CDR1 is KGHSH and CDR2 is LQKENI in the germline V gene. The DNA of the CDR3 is TGTGCCAGCTCACCCGGGAGGAACTCCTACAATGAGCAGTTCTTC. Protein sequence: CASSPGRNSYNEQFF. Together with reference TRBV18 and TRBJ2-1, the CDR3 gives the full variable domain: NAGVMQNPRHLVRRRGQEARLRCSPMKGHSHVYWYRQLPEEGLKFMVYLQKENIIDESGMPKERFSAEFPKEGPSILRIQQVVRGDSAAYFCASSPGRNSYNEQFFGPGTRLTVL.

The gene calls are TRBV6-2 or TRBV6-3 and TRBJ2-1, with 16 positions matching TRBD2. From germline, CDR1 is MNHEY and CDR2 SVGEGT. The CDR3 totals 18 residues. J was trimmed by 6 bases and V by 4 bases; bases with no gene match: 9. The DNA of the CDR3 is TGTGCCAGCAGTTTCGGGACTAGCGGGAGGGCCCTCTTCAATGAGCAGTTCTTC. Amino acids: CASSFGTSGRALFNEQFF.

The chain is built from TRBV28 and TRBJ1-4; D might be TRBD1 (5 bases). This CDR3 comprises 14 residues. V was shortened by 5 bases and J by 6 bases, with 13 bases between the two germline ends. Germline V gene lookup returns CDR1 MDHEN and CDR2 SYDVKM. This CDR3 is CASSKRDFHEKLFF. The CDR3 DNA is TGTGCCAGCAGTAAACGGGACTTTCATGAAAAACTGTTTTTT.

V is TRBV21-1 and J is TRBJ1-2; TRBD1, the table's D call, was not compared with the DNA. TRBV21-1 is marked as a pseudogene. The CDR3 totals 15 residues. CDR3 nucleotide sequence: TGTGCCAGCAGCAGGGGGACAGGGGATAACTATGGCTACACCTTC. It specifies CASSRGTGDNYGYTF.

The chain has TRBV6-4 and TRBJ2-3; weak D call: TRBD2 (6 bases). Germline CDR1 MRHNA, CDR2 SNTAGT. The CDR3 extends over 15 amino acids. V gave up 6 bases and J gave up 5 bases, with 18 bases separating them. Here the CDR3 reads CASRPRGFGGDTQYF. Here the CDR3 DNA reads TGTGCCAGCAGGCCTCGGGGATTCGGGGGAGATACGCAGTATTTT.

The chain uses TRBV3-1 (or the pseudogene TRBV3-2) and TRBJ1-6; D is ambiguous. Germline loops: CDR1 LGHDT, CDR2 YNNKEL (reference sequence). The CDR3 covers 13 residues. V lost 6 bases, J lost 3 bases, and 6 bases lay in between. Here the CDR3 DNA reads TGTGCCAGCAGGCAGAGCTATAATTCACCCCTCCACTTT. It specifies CASRQSYNSPLHF.

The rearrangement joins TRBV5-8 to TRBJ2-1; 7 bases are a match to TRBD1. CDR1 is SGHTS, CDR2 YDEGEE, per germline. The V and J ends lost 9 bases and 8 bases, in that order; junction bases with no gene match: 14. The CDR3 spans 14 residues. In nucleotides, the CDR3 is TGTGCCAACAGGTTAGGGACAGACGGTGATGAGCAGTTCTTC. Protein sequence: CANRLGTDGDEQFF.

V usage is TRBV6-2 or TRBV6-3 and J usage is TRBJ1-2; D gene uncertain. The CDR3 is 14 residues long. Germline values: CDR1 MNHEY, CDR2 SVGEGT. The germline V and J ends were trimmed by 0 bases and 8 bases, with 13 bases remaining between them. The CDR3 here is CASSYSSSAGGYTF. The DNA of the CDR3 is TGTGCCAGCAGTTACTCCTCCAGTGCCGGGGGCTACACCTTC.

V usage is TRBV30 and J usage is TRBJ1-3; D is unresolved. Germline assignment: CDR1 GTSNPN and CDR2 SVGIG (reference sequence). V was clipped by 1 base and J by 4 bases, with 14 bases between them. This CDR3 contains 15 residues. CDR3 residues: CAWSGPVKRGNTIYF. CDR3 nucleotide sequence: TGTGCCTGGAGTGGCCCAGTAAAACGCGGAAACACCATATATTTT.

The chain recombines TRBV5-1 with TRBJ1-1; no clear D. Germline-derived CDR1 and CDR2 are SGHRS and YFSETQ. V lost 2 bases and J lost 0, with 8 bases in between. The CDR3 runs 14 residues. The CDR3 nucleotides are TGCGCCAGCAGCTTCACAGAAATGAACACTGAAGCTTTCTTT. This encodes CASSFTEMNTEAFF.

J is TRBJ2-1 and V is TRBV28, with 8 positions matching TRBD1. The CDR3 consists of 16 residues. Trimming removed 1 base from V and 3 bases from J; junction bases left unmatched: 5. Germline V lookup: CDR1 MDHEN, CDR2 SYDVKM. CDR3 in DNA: TGTGCCAGCAGTTTATCAGGGGGCGCAGGCTACAATGAGCAGTTCTTC. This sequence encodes CASSLSGGAGYNEQFF.

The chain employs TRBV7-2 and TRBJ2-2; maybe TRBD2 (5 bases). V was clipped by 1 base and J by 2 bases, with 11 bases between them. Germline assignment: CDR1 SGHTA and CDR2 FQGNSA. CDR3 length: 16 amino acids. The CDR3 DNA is TGTGCCAGCAGCTTAGGGCGGGCATCCAACACCGGGGAGCTGTTTTTT. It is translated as CASSLGRASNTGELFF.

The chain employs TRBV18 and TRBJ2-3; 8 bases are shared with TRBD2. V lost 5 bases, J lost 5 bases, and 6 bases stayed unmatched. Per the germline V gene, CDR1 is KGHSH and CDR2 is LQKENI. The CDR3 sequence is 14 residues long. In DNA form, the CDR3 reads TGTGCCAGCTCAGCCACACGGGGGGGAGATACGCAGTATTTT. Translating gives CASSATRGGDTQYF. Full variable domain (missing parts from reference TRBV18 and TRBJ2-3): NAGVMQNPRHLVRRRGQEARLRCSPMKGHSHVYWYRQLPEEGLKFMVYLQKENIIDESGMPKERFSAEFPKEGPSILRIQQVVRGDSAAYFCASSATRGGDTQYFGPGTRLTVL.

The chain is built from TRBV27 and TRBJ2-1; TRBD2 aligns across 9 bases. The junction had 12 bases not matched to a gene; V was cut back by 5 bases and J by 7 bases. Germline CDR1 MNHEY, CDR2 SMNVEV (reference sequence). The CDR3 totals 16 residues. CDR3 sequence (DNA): TGTGCCAGCAGTAGGTCGGGCGGGAGGGGGTCGAATGAGCAGTTCTTC. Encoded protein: CASSRSGGRGSNEQFF.

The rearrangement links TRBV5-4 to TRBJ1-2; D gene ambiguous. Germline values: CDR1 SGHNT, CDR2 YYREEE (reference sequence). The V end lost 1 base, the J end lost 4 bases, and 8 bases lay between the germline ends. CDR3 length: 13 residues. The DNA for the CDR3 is TGTGCCAGCAGCTTGTGGGAGGGCTATGGCTACACCTTC. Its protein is CASSLWEGYGYTF.

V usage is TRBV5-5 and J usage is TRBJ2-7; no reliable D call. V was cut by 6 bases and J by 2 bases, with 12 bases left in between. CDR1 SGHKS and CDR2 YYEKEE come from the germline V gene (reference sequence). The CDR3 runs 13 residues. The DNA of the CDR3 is TGTGCCAGCACCGCCGGGTCGCCCTACGAGCAGTACTTC. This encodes CASTAGSPYEQYF.

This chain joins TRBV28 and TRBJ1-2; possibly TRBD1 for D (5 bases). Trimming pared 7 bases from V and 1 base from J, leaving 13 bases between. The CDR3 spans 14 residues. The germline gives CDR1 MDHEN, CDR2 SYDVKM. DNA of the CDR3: TGTGCCAGCACCGTGCCCCAGGGTAACTATGGCTACACCTTC. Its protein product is CASTVPQGNYGYTF.

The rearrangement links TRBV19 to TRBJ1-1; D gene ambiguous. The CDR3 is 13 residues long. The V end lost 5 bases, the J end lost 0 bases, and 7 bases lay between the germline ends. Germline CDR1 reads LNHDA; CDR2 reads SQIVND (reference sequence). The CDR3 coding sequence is TGTGCCAGTAGTCAACAGATGAACACTGAAGCTTTCTTT. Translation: CASSQQMNTEAFF.

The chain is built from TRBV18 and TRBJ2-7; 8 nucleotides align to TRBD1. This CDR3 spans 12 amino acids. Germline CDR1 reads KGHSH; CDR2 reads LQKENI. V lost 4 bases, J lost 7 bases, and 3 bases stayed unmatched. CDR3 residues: CASSQDREEQYF. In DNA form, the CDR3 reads TGTGCCAGCTCACAGGACAGGGAAGAGCAGTACTTC.

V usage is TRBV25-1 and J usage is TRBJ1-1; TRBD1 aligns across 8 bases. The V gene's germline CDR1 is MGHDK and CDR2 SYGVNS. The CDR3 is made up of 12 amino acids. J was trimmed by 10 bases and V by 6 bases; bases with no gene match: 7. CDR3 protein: CASRERQGTAFF. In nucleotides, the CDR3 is TGTGCCAGCAGGGAAAGACAGGGGACAGCTTTCTTT.

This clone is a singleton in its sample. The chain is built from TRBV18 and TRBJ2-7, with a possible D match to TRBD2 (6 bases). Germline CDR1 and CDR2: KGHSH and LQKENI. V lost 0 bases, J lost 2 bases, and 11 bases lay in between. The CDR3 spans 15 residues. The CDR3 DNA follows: TGTGCCAGCTCACCACCTCAGCGGGCCACCTACGAGCAGTACTTC. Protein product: CASSPPQRATYEQYF.

The CDR3 DNA sequence: TGTGCCAGCAGCCCCGGGACTAGCGGGGGGCGAGGAGAGACCCAGTACTTC. This sequence encodes CASSPGTSGGRGETQYF. The rearrangement links TRBV5-6 to TRBJ2-5; 15 nucleotides align to TRBD2. The CDR3 sequence is 17 residues long. V lost 4 bases to trimming and J lost 4 bases; unmatched junction nucleotides: 8. Per germline, CDR1 SGHDT and CDR2 YYEEEE. Using reference TRBV5-6 and TRBJ2-5 for the parts outside the CDR3, the full variable domain is DAGVTQSPTHLIKTRGQQVTLRCSPKSGHDTVSWYQQALGQGPQFIFQYYEEEERQRGNFPDRFSGHQFPNYSSELNVNALLLGDSALYLCASSPGTSGGRGETQYFGPGTRLLVL.

DNA of the CDR3: TGTGCCAGCTCACCATCCGACGACAATCAGCCCCAGCATTTT. Translation gives CASSPSDDNQPQHF. V usage is TRBV18 and J usage is TRBJ1-5, with D unclear. Germline assignment: CDR1 KGHSH and CDR2 LQKENI. The CDR3 consists of 14 residues. Between the trimmed V and J ends, which lost 2 bases and 3 bases, there was a span of 8 bases.

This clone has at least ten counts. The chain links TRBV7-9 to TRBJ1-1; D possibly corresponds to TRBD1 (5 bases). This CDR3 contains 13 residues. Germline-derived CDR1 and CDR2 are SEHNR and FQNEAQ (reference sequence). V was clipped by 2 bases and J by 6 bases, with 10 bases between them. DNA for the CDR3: TGTGCCAGCAGCTTACCAGGGACCGCTGAAGCTTTCTTT. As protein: CASSLPGTAEAFF. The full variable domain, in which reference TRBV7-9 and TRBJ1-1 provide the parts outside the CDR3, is DTGVSQNPRHKITKRGQNVTFRCDPISEHNRLYWYRQTLGQGPEFLTYFQNEAQLEKSRLLSDRFSAERPKGSFSTLEIQRTEQGDSAMYLCASSLPGTAEAFFGQGTRLTVV.